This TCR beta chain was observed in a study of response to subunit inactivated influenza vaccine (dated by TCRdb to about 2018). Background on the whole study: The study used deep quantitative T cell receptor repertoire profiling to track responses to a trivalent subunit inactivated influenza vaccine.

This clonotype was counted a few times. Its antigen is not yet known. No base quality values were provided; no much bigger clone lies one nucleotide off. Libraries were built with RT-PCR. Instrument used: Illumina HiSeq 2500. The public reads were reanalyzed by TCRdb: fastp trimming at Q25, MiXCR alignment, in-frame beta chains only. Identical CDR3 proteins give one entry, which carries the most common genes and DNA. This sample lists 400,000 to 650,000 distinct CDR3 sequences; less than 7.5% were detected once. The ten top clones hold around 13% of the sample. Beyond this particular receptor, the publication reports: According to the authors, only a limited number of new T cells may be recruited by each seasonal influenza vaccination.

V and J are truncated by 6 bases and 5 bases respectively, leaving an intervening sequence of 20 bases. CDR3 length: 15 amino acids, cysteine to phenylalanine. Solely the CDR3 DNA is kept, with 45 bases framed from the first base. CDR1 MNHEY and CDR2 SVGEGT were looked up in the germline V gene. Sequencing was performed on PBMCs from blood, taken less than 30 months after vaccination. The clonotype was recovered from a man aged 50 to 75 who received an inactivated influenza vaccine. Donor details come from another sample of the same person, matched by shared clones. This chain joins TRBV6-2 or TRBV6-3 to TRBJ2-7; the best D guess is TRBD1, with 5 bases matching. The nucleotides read TGTGCCAGCAGAAAATATAGGGGATTATTCAACGAGCAGTACTTC. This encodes CASRKYRGLFNEQYF.